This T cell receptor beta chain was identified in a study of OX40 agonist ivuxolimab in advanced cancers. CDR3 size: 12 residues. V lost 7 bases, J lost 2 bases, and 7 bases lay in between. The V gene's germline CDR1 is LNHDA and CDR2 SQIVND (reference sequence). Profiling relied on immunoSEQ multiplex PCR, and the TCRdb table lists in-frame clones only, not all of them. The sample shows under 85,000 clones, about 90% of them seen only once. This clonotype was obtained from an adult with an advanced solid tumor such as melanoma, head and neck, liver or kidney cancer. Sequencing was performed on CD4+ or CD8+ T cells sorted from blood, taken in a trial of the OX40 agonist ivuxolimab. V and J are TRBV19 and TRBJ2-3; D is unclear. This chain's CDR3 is CASTGNTDTQYF. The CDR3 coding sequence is TGTGCCAGTACGGGTAACACAGATACGCAGTATTTT.